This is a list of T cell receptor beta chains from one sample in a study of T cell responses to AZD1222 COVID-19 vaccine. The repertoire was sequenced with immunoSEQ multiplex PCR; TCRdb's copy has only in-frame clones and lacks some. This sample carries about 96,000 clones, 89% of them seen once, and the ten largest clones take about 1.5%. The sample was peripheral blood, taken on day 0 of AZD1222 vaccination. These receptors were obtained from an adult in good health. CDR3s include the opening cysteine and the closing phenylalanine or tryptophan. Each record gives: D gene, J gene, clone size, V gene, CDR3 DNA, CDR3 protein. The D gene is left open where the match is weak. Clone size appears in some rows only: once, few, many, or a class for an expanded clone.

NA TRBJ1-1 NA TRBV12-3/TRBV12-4 TGTGCCAGCAGTCCACACAGGGACCGAGCTTTCTTT CASSPHRDRAFF
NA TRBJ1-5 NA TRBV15 TGTGCCACCAGCAGAGATGGGGCGACTTTTAATCAGCCCCAGCATTTT CATSRDGATFNQPQHF
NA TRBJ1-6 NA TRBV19 TGTGCCAGTAGTTCCCGATATTCACCCCTCCACTTT CASSSRYSPLHF
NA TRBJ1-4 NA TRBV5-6 TGTGCCAGCAGCTTCAGCTCCCGGGAACCCAATGAAAAACTGTTTTTT CASSFSSREPNEKLFF
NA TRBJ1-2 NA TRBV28 TGTGCCAGCAGTTTCGGACAGCGTGGCTACACCTTC CASSFGQRGYTF
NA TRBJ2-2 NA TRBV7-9 TGTGCCAGCAGTCCTAAGGGCGGAGTTAACACCGGGGAGCTGTTTTTT CASSPKGGVNTGELFF
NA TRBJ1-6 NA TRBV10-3 TGTGCCATCAGCGACAGGAAGAGCTCCTATAATTCACCCCTCCACTTT CAISDRKSSYNSPLHF
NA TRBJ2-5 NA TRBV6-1 TGTGCCAGCAGTGAATGGGGGGCCGGCAAAGAGACCCAGTACTTC CASSEWGAGKETQYF
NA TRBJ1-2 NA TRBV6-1 TGTGCCAGCAGTGAGGAAGGGAACTATGGCTACACCTTC CASSEEGNYGYTF
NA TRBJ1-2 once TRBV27 TGTGCCAGCAGGCCCGGGGGAACTAACTATGGCTACACCTTC CASRPGGTNYGYTF
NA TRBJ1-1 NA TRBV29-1 TGCAGCGTATGGGACGGAGGAGCTGAAGCTTTCTTT CSVWDGGAEAFF
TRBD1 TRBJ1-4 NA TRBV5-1 TGCGCCAGCAGTCCGGGGGGATCGACAGGGCCTGCAACTAATGAAAAACTGTTTTTT CASSPGGSTGPATNEKLFF
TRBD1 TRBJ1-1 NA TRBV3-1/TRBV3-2 TGTGCCAGCAGCCGACAGGGGAGGGGAGGGACTGAAGCTTTCTTT CASSRQGRGGTEAFF
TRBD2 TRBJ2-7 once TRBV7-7 TGTGCTAGCAGCTTGGGAGGGGACCTTAACTACGAGCAGTACTTC CASSLGGDLNYEQYF
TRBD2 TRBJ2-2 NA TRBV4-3 TGCGCCAGCAGTCGCGGGGGTACCGGGGAGCTGTTTTTT CASSRGGTGELFF
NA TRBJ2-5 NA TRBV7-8 TGTGCCAGCAGCCGGGGCGCTGAAGAGACCCAGTACTTC CASSRGAEETQYF
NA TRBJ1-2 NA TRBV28 TGTGCCAGCAGACCCGGTGGGTATGGCTACACCTTC CASRPGGYGYTF
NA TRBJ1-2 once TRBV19 TGTGCCAGTAGTATTGGAGACCCTCGACAGGACCCCTATGGCTACACCTTC CASSIGDPRQDPYGYTF
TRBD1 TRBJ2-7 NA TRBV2 TGTGCCAGCATCATAGCCCCTCCGGGACAGGGGGACGAGCAGTACTTC CASIIAPPGQGDEQYF
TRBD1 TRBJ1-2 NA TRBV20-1 TGCAGTGCTGGGGACAGGGATAGCTACACCTTC CSAGDRDSYTF
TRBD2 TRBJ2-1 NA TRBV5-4 TGTGCCAGCAGCTTGAAACTAGCGGGGGGGCCTCGAGACGATGAGCAGTTCTTC CASSLKLAGGPRDDEQFF
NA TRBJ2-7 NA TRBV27 TGTGCCAGCAGTCCCCTCGGGACCTATCACTACGAGCAGTACTTC CASSPLGTYHYEQYF
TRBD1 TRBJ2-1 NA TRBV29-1 TGCAGCGTCCCCACTGGACAGGGGGACAATGAGCAGTTCTTC CSVPTGQGDNEQFF
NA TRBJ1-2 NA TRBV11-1 TGTGCCAGCAGCCATACGGTTGGGACCGGCAACTATGGCTACACCTTC CASSHTVGTGNYGYTF
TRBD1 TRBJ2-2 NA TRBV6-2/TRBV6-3 TGTGCCAGCAGTTACCCGGACAGGGTTACCGGGGAGCTGTTTTTT CASSYPDRVTGELFF
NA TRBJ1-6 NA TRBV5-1 TGCGCCAGCAGCTTGGATTACGGGGGGCTTAATTCACCCCTCCACTTT CASSLDYGGLNSPLHF
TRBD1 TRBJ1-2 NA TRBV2 TGTGCCAGCAAATACGGACAGGGCCCCCTCGATGGCTACACCTTC CASKYGQGPLDGYTF
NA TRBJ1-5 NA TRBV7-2 TGTGCCAGCAGCTTAAGGACCGGCATCAATAGCAATCAGCCCCAGCATTTT CASSLRTGINSNQPQHF
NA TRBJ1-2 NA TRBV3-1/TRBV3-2 TGTGCCAGCAGCTCCCTCGGGGCCGGAGGCTATGGCTACACCTTC CASSSLGAGGYGYTF
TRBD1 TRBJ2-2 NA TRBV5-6 TGTGCCAGCAGGATCCAAATGGGACAGGCGGAAACCGGGGAGCTGTTTTTT CASRIQMGQAETGELFF
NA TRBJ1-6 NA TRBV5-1 TGCGCCAGCAGCTTGGCCAGTCTTCAGAGTTTAGATAATTCACCCCTCCACTTT CASSLASLQSLDNSPLHF
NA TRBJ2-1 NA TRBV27 TGTGCCAGCAGCAACCCGGGCGCCTACAATGAGCAGTTCTTC CASSNPGAYNEQFF
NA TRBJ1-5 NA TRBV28 TGTGCCAGCAGATCGAATCAGCCCCAGCATTTT CASRSNQPQHF
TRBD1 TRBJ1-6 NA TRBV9 TGTGCCAGCAGCAGGACAGGCACCTATAATTCACCCCTCCACTTT CASSRTGTYNSPLHF
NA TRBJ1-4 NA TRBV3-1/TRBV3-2 TGTGCCAGCAGCCAAGATCCGCCGGGGGGCTTTGGGGAAAAACTGTTTTTT CASSQDPPGGFGEKLFF
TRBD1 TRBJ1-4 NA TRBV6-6 TGTGCCAGCAGTTACGGGGGACAGTTCAATAATGAAAAACTGTTTTTT CASSYGGQFNNEKLFF
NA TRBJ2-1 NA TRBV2 TGTGCCAGCAGTGAATGGGCCTACAATGAGCAGTTCTTC CASSEWAYNEQFF